This entry lists 30 T cell receptor beta chains sequenced from one sample in a study of OX40 agonist ivuxolimab in advanced cancers. Assay: immunoSEQ multiplex PCR; the TCRdb copy retains only in-frame clones and omits some. In the table there are roughly 62,000 clones, roughly 82% of which are singletons. The source material was CD4+ or CD8+ T cells sorted from blood, sampled in a trial of the OX40 agonist ivuxolimab. The receptors stem from an adult with an advanced solid tumor such as melanoma, head and neck, liver or kidney cancer.

The chain uses TRBV2 and TRBJ2-3, with D perhaps matching TRBD2 (7 bases). CDR1 is SNHLY and CDR2 is FYNNEI in the germline V gene. CDR3 length: 16 residues. The V and J ends lost 6 bases and 1 base respectively, with 17 bases between them. CDR3 coding DNA: TGTGCCAGCAGGGAGGGGGTTCTAGCGGGCACAGATACGCAGTATTTT. It codes for CASREGVLAGTDTQYF.

CDR3 coding DNA: TGTGCCAGCAGTGTTCTCCAGGGGCGCGGGGTATCAGATACGCAGTATTTT. This sequence encodes CASSVLQGRGVSDTQYF. The rearrangement joins TRBV2 to TRBJ2-3; D is tentatively TRBD1 or TRBD2 (6 bases each). The CDR3 has 17 residues. The V gene's germline CDR1 is SNHLY and CDR2 FYNNEI. Deletions cut 4 bases from V and 4 bases from J, with 21 bases between.

This clone was counted only a few times. The CDR3 is CASSPVSGSNQPQHF. The CDR3 DNA is TGTGCCAGCTCACCCGTTTCTGGTAGCAATCAGCCCCAGCATTTT. The rearrangement links TRBV18 to TRBJ1-5; D not certain. This CDR3 region has 15 residues. Germline CDR1 KGHSH, CDR2 LQKENI. The V end lost 3 bases, the J end lost 0 bases, and 9 bases lay between the germline ends.

A word on this clone: The same CDR3 is also encoded by other DNA sequences in this sample. The chain links TRBV6-5 to TRBJ2-7; 11 nucleotides line up with TRBD1. The CDR3 extends over 14 amino acids. V was pared by 6 bases and J by 2 bases, with 3 bases of the junction left unmatched. In germline, CDR1 is MNHEY, CDR2 SVGAGI. The CDR3 DNA is TGTGCCAGCAGGCCGGGACAGGGGGCCTACGAGCAGTACTTC. Its protein is CASRPGQGAYEQYF.

The chain recombines TRBV7-9 with TRBJ2-7; possible D gene TRBD2, 5 bases. Looked up from germline, CDR1 is SEHNR and CDR2 is FQNEAQ (reference sequence). V dropped 2 bases and J dropped 0 bases, with 11 bases sitting between them. The CDR3 is 15 amino acids. Here the CDR3 reads CASSLQDSSSYEQYF. For the CDR3, the DNA is TGTGCCAGCAGCTTACAGGACTCGAGCTCCTACGAGCAGTACTTC.

This sequence joins TRBV28 and TRBJ1-5; tentative D call: TRBD1 (6 bases). The CDR3 consists of 17 residues. The germline V gene encodes CDR1 MDHEN and CDR2 SYDVKM. Trimming shortened V by 6 bases and J by 4 bases, and 22 bases separated the two germline ends. The CDR3 loop is CASRPGLGARGNQPQHF. The CDR3 region has the DNA TGTGCCAGCAGGCCGGGCCTCGGGGCGAGGGGGAATCAGCCCCAGCATTTT.

The rearrangement joins TRBV6-4 to TRBJ1-2; D perhaps matches TRBD1 (6 bases). Germline V CDR1 and CDR2: MRHNA, SNTAGT. This CDR3 is 14 amino acids long. Trimming removed 6 bases at V and 8 bases at J, with 19 bases between. CDR3 bases: TGTGCCAGCAGCCTGCCCACGGGGGGGCAAGGCTACACCTTC. Its translation: CASSLPTGGQGYTF.

This sequence joins TRBV10-3 and TRBJ1-1; perhaps TRBD1 as D (5 bases). CDR1 is ENHRY and CDR2 is SYGVKD in the germline V gene. This CDR3 contains 13 residues. V was clipped by 6 bases and J by 1 base, with 9 bases between them. The CDR3 region is CAIRGRGNTEAFF. DNA for the CDR3: TGTGCCATCAGGGGAAGGGGGAACACTGAAGCTTTCTTT.

The V call is TRBV6-1, the J call TRBJ1-2; TRBD1 might be the D (6 bases). The V gene lost 0 bases and the J gene lost 0 bases, with 8 bases spanning the gap. The CDR3 sequence is 15 residues long. The germline gives CDR1 MNHNS, CDR2 SASEGT. CDR3 loop: CASSEAAGANYGYTF. The CDR3 DNA follows: TGTGCCAGCAGTGAAGCGGCAGGGGCTAACTATGGCTACACCTTC.

The chain links TRBV23-1 to TRBJ2-2, with 9 bases that match TRBD1. TRBV23-1 is known as an ORF, though its function is uncertain. V lost 6 bases to trimming and J lost 7 bases; unmatched junction nucleotides: 12. CDR3 length: 16 residues. The CDR3 region is CASSSGTGYNGGELFF. CDR3 nucleotides: TGCGCCAGCAGCTCCGGGACAGGGTATAATGGCGGGGAGCTGTTTTTT.

The chain is built from TRBV6-1 and TRBJ1-2; tentatively, D is TRBD1 (6 bases). The CDR3 totals 12 residues. Germline V gene lookup returns CDR1 MNHNS and CDR2 SASEGT. Trimming took 4 bases from V and 8 from J, leaving 11 bases between them. CDR3 residues: CASSAGVSGYTF. CDR3 in DNA: TGTGCCAGCAGTGCAGGGGTTAGCGGCTACACCTTC.

The chain joins TRBV7-2 to TRBJ1-5; weak D call: TRBD1 (5 bases). Trimming cost V 3 bases and J 13 bases, with 16 bases left between them. The CDR3 sequence is 13 residues long. In germline, CDR1 is SGHTA, CDR2 FQGNSA. The CDR3 is CASSLERGPGQHF. CDR3 bases: TGTGCCAGCAGCTTGGAGCGGGGACCCGGGCAGCATTTT.

This rearrangement joins TRBV7-9 to TRBJ1-1; D gene uncertain. Per the germline V gene, CDR1 is SEHNR and CDR2 is FQNEAQ (reference sequence). V shed 1 base and J shed 1 base, with 7 bases lying between them. This CDR3 region has 14 residues. The CDR3 coding sequence is TGTGCCAGCAGCTTAGTAGCTGGGAACACTGAAGCTTTCTTT. Translating it yields CASSLVAGNTEAFF.

The genes are TRBV5-1 and TRBJ1-4, with 7 bases lining up with TRBD1. The V gene end was trimmed by 7 bases and the J gene end by 4 bases; junction bases not matched to a gene: 7. CDR1 and CDR2 (germline): SGHRS, YFSETQ. The length of the CDR3 is 14 residues. The CDR3 bases are TGCGCCAGCGGACGGGGACAGAGTAATGAAAAACTGTTTTTT. Translation gives CASGRGQSNEKLFF.

This clone was detected only once. The chain combines TRBV28 with TRBJ1-2, with D possibly matching TRBD1 (6 bases). CDR3 length equals 14 residues. V was cut by 6 bases and J by 4 bases, with 15 bases left in between. Germline CDR1 MDHEN, CDR2 SYDVKM. CDR3 in amino acids: CASRKTGKVYGYTF. The CDR3 region has the DNA TGTGCCAGCAGAAAAACAGGGAAGGTCTATGGCTACACCTTC.

V gene TRBV10-3 combines with J gene TRBJ2-7, with 7 bases matching TRBD1. With V trimmed by 10 bases and J by 3 bases, 18 bases remained unmatched. Germline V lookup: CDR1 ENHRY, CDR2 SYGVKD. The CDR3 contains 16 residues. DNA for the CDR3: TGTGCCACCGCGGACAGGTCAACGGGCCGGGACTACGAGCAGTACTTC. It specifies CATADRSTGRDYEQYF.

This chain uses TRBV7-2 with TRBJ2-3; 8 nucleotides align to TRBD1. This CDR3 spans 17 amino acids. CDR1 and CDR2 from the germline V gene are SGHTA and FQGNSA. V lost 4 bases to trimming and J lost 2 bases; unmatched junction nucleotides: 11. Here the CDR3 DNA reads TGTGCCAGCAGCTCGCGGACAGGGCGGGGTTACACAGATACGCAGTATTTT. It codes for CASSSRTGRGYTDTQYF.

The gene calls are TRBV9 and TRBJ2-3; 8 positions agree with TRBD1. V shed 3 bases and J 5 bases; nucleotides not matched to a gene: 8. This CDR3 comprises 15 residues. Germline CDR1 reads SGDLS; CDR2 reads YYNGEE. CDR3: CASSAGQGVLDTQYF. DNA of the CDR3: TGTGCCAGCAGCGCCGGACAGGGTGTACTAGATACGCAGTATTTT.

The genes are TRBV7-9 and TRBJ1-2, with 10 bases matching TRBD1. The CDR3 is 15 amino acids. With V trimmed by 5 bases and J by 8 bases, 11 bases remained unmatched. The germline V gene encodes CDR1 SEHNR and CDR2 FQNEAQ (reference sequence). In nucleotides, the CDR3 is TGTGCCAGCAGCCCCGGACAGGGGGGAGGTGGAGGCTACACCTTC. Protein: CASSPGQGGGGGYTF.

This chain connects TRBV6-5 to TRBJ1-1; D uncertain. Germline-derived CDR1 and CDR2 are MNHEY and SVGAGI. CDR3 length: 11 residues. V lost 7 bases and J lost 6, with 9 bases in between. The CDR3 spells CASKFGSEAFF. CDR3 nucleotides: TGTGCCAGCAAGTTTGGATCTGAAGCTTTCTTT.

The gene calls are TRBV7-2 and TRBJ2-7; D gene unclear. The CDR3 runs 11 residues. Per the germline V gene, CDR1 is SGHTA and CDR2 is FQGNSA. V lost 4 bases, J lost 5 bases, and 6 bases lay in between. CDR3 in amino acids: CASSSSDEQYF. The DNA of the CDR3 is TGTGCCAGCAGCTCCTCTGACGAGCAGTACTTC.

The chain links TRBV9 to TRBJ1-5; D uncertain. The CDR3 runs 13 residues. Germline assignment: CDR1 SGDLS and CDR2 YYNGEE. The ends were cut back, 0 bases at V and 5 bases at J, with 6 bases in the middle. CDR3 sequence (DNA): TGTGCCAGCAGCGTAGCGACCGATCAGCCCCAGCATTTT. It translates to CASSVATDQPQHF.

This chain links TRBV7-8 with TRBJ1-1; perhaps TRBD1 as D (6 bases). Trimming cost V 7 bases and J 0 bases, with 27 bases left between them. The germline V gene encodes CDR1 SGHVS and CDR2 FQNEAQ. CDR3 length equals 19 residues. In DNA, the CDR3 is TGTGCCAGCAAGAAAAGGGTGACAGGAATTAACTTTATGAACACTGAAGCTTTCTTT. It yields the protein CASKKRVTGINFMNTEAFF.

This clone was recorded only once. The V call is TRBV5-4, the J call TRBJ2-2; 7 positions agree with TRBD2. The CDR3 totals 14 residues. Trimming took 4 bases from V and 2 from J; bases not matched to a gene: 2. Germline V lookup: CDR1 SGHNT, CDR2 YYREEE (reference sequence). DNA of the CDR3: TGTGCCAGCAGCCCTAGCGGAAACACCGGGGAGCTGTTTTTT. Its translation: CASSPSGNTGELFF.

The rearrangement uses TRBV5-1 and TRBJ1-5, with D maybe TRBD1 (6 bases). CDR3 length: 14 amino acids. V gave up 0 bases and J gave up 5 bases, with 9 bases separating them. Germline assignment: CDR1 SGHRS and CDR2 YFSETQ. DNA of the CDR3: TGCGCCAGCAGCTTGGAGACAGGCTATCAGCCCCAGCATTTT. This gives the protein CASSLETGYQPQHF.

The J gene is TRBJ1-2, the V gene TRBV7-8; tentatively, D is TRBD1 (6 bases). The CDR3 spans 14 residues. V lost 6 bases, J lost 5 bases, and 16 bases lay in between. Germline values: CDR1 SGHVS, CDR2 FQNEAQ. The CDR3 loop reads CASSPAGAGYGYTF. As DNA, the CDR3 is TGTGCCAGCAGTCCCGCAGGGGCAGGGTATGGCTACACCTTC.

The J gene is TRBJ2-1, the V gene TRBV19, with a tentative D call TRBD2 (7 bases). V dropped 10 bases and J dropped 5 bases, with 21 bases sitting between them. The germline V gene encodes CDR1 LNHDA and CDR2 SQIVND (reference sequence). The CDR3 runs 15 residues. Here the CDR3 DNA reads TGTGCCACTAGGGGGGGGCAGGCAAATAACAATGAGCAGTTCTTC. Protein: CATRGGQANNNEQFF.

The chain employs TRBV4-2 and TRBJ1-2; D is ambiguous. This CDR3 region has 13 residues. Trimming took off 0 bases at V and 1 base at J, with 3 bases between the two ends. The germline gives CDR1 LGHNA, CDR2 YNFKEQ. The CDR3 DNA reads TGTGCCAGCAGCCAAGATGGTAACTATGGCTACACCTTC. The encoded protein is CASSQDGNYGYTF.

The chain links TRBV6-1 to TRBJ1-2; D is undetermined. Germline assignment: CDR1 MNHNS and CDR2 SASEGT. This CDR3 is 14 amino acids long. V gave up 0 bases and J gave up 2 bases, with 7 bases separating them. CDR3: CASSEAGENYGYTF. DNA of the CDR3: TGTGCCAGCAGTGAAGCCGGGGAAAACTATGGCTACACCTTC.

V and J are TRBV19 and TRBJ1-2, with TRBD1 identical over 8 bases. Germline trimming cut 5 bases from V and 0 bases from J; bases unmatched to any gene: 5. The CDR3 runs 15 residues. Germline V gene data show CDR1 as LNHDA and CDR2 as SQIVND (reference sequence). CDR3 nucleotides: TGTGCCAGTAGTGTAGGGACAGGAGCTAACTATGGCTACACCTTC. This sequence encodes CASSVGTGANYGYTF.